The 27 T cell receptor beta chains in this list originate from one sample, sequenced in a study of shared clonotypes between healthy human individuals. The naive CD8 subset, CD45RO-negative cells positively selected for CCR7, excluded terminally differentiated effector memory CD45RA+ cells. Assay: immunoSEQ multiplex PCR; the TCRdb copy retains only in-frame clones and omits some. Among millions of clones listed, about 95% were seen once. Sequencing was performed on naive CD8+ T cells sorted from blood. The receptors were gathered from a man between 18 and 29 years old in good health.

The rearrangement joins TRBV13 to TRBJ1-1; D unresolved. The V gene's germline CDR1 is PRHDT and CDR2 FYEKMQ (reference sequence). V lost 0 bases and J lost 5, with 7 bases in between. The CDR3 covers 13 residues. CDR3 in DNA: TGTGCCAGCAGCTTAGGCGACGGTACTGAAGCTTTCTTT. This gives the protein CASSLGDGTEAFF.

This sequence joins TRBV5-4 and TRBJ2-6, with TRBD1 as a possible D gene (6 bases). V was shortened by 0 bases and J by 4 bases, with 20 bases between the two germline ends. Germline V gives CDR1 SGHNT, CDR2 YYREEE (reference sequence). The CDR3 contains 19 residues. CDR3: CASSLDARQAASGANVLTF. The DNA for the CDR3 is TGTGCCAGCAGCTTGGACGCCCGACAGGCAGCGTCGGGGGCCAACGTCCTGACTTTC.

This clone occurred once. J is TRBJ2-1 and V is TRBV30; 9 nucleotides align to TRBD2. Germline values: CDR1 GTSNPN, CDR2 SVGIG (reference sequence). This CDR3 comprises 16 residues. Trimming removed 0 bases from V and 9 bases from J; junction bases left unmatched: 12. CDR3: CAWSVRLAGWVGEQFF. The CDR3 bases are TGTGCCTGGAGTGTACGCCTAGCGGGATGGGTCGGTGAGCAGTTCTTC.

The genes are TRBV6-6 and TRBJ2-7; possibly TRBD2 for D (5 bases). Trimming left V 4 bases short and J 2 bases short, with 9 bases between. The CDR3 length is 13 residues. Per germline, CDR1 MNHNY and CDR2 SVGAGI (reference sequence). Here the CDR3 DNA reads TGTGCCAGCAGTTCCGGGATTCCCTACGAGCAGTACTTC. Its protein is CASSSGIPYEQYF.

The rearrangement joins TRBV10-3 to TRBJ2-1; the D gene is possibly TRBD1 (6 bases). CDR3 length: 12 residues. Trimming took 10 bases from V and 5 from J, leaving 12 bases between them. Germline CDR1 ENHRY, CDR2 SYGVKD. CDR3 loop: CATGQKNNEQFF. The CDR3 nucleotides read TGTGCCACCGGACAGAAAAACAATGAGCAGTTCTTC.

V usage is TRBV28 and J usage is TRBJ1-6; no clear D gene. The CDR3 is made up of 13 amino acids. The germline CDR1 and CDR2 sequences are MDHEN and SYDVKM. Between the trimmed V and J ends, which lost 4 bases and 9 bases, there was a span of 10 bases. CDR3 sequence reads: CASSSLPGSPLHF. CDR3 bases: TGTGCCAGCAGTTCGTTACCGGGTTCACCCCTCCACTTT.

The CDR3 reads CASSSTARGSYEQYF. DNA for the CDR3: TGTGCCAGCAGCTCGACCGCTAGGGGTTCCTACGAGCAGTACTTC. The rearrangement links TRBV7-3 to TRBJ2-7; weak D call: TRBD1 (5 bases). Germline CDR1 and CDR2: SGHTA and FQGTGA. V lost 4 bases, J lost 1 base, and 14 bases lay in between. This CDR3 region has 15 residues.

V and J are TRBV11-2 and TRBJ2-7, with 7 bases matching TRBD1. Germline loops: CDR1 SGHAT, CDR2 FQNNGV. The ends lost 0 bases at V and 0 bases at J; junction bases unmatched: 8. The CDR3 runs 17 residues. DNA of the CDR3: TGTGCCAGCAGCTTAGACCTCCTGACAGGGATCTCCTACGAGCAGTACTTC. Its protein product is CASSLDLLTGISYEQYF.

The J gene is TRBJ2-3, the V gene TRBV21-1; the table's D call of TRBD2 was not tested on the DNA. TRBV21-1 is recorded as a pseudogene. This CDR3 spans 15 amino acids. The CDR3 region has the DNA TGTGCCAGCAGCCCCGGAGGGCTGAGCGCAGATACGCAGTATTTT. This encodes CASSPGGLSADTQYF.

The chain employs TRBV27 and TRBJ2-7, with 8 bases aligning to TRBD2. Trimming at V came to 11 bases and at J to 0 bases, leaving 6 bases not matched to a gene. The CDR3 spans 13 residues. The germline V gene has CDR1 MNHEY and CDR2 SMNVEV (reference sequence). The CDR3: CAVLAGGSYEQYF. DNA of the CDR3: TGTGCCGTTCTGGCGGGGGGCTCCTACGAGCAGTACTTC.

The chain uses TRBV28 and TRBJ2-3; D remains ambiguous. Trimming took off 3 bases at V and 2 bases at J, with 6 bases between the two ends. Germline CDR1 is MDHEN and CDR2 is SYDVKM. This CDR3 is built from 13 residues. The DNA for the CDR3 is TGTGCCAGCAGTTTGGCCCCCACAGATACGCAGTATTTT. It codes for CASSLAPTDTQYF.

V is TRBV6-1 and J is TRBJ2-1; D is uncertain. Trimming took 6 bases from V and 7 from J, leaving 16 bases between them. The CDR3 spans 14 residues. Germline values: CDR1 MNHNS, CDR2 SASEGT. The DNA of the CDR3 is TGTGCCAGCAGGATATTAGAGGCATCAAATGAGCAGTTCTTC. Its protein is CASRILEASNEQFF.

The chain combines TRBV5-1 with TRBJ1-2, with D tentatively TRBD1 (5 bases). Germline V lookup: CDR1 SGHRS, CDR2 YFSETQ. V was cut by 5 bases and J by 8 bases, with 19 bases left in between. The CDR3 spans 14 residues. CDR3 sequence: CASSQTPGLEGYTF. CDR3 DNA: TGCGCCAGCAGTCAAACGCCAGGGCTCGAAGGCTACACCTTC.

The CDR3 reads CASSVVRVEPNTGELFF. The CDR3, as DNA: TGTGCCAGCAGCGTAGTTCGCGTCGAGCCGAACACCGGGGAGCTGTTTTTT. V is TRBV9 and J is TRBJ2-2, with D hard to call. The ends were cut back, 0 bases at V and 0 bases at J, with 12 bases in the middle. CDR1 is SGDLS and CDR2 is YYNGEE in the germline V gene. The CDR3 runs to 17 residues.

The chain is built from TRBV7-9 and TRBJ2-3; 7 positions match TRBD2. This CDR3 has 16 residues. With V trimmed by 5 bases and J by 0 bases, 8 bases remained unmatched. The V gene's germline CDR1 is SEHNR and CDR2 FQNEAQ (reference sequence). For the CDR3, the DNA is TGTGCCAGCAGCCCCCCGCTAGCGGCTAGCACAGATACGCAGTATTTT. Translation gives CASSPPLAASTDTQYF.

The chain joins TRBV27 to TRBJ2-7, with D unclear. The CDR3 contains 13 residues. V was pared by 6 bases and J by 6 bases, with 15 bases between. Per germline, CDR1 MNHEY and CDR2 SMNVEV (reference sequence). DNA of the CDR3: TGTGCCAGCAGGCCTCTGGGGTTAGGCGAGCAGTACTTC. Protein: CASRPLGLGEQYF.

The rearrangement links TRBV5-6 to TRBJ1-2; D not certain. This CDR3 has 11 residues. V lost 4 bases and J lost 7, with 8 bases in between. Germline CDR1 is SGHDT and CDR2 is YYEEEE. CDR3 coding DNA: TGTGCCAGCAGCCCCGGTGGTGGCTACACCTTC. Translating gives CASSPGGGYTF. The complete variable domain, with remaining parts taken from reference TRBV5-6 and TRBJ1-2, reads DAGVTQSPTHLIKTRGQQVTLRCSPKSGHDTVSWYQQALGQGPQFIFQYYEEEERQRGNFPDRFSGHQFPNYSSELNVNALLLGDSALYLCASSPGGGYTFGSGTRLTVV.

In the case of this clone: This sample includes further DNA sequences coding for the same CDR3. The chain joins TRBV14 to TRBJ1-2; D remains ambiguous. V gave up 4 bases and J gave up 4 bases, with 13 bases separating them. Germline V gene lookup returns CDR1 SGHDN and CDR2 FVKESK. This CDR3 has 14 residues. The CDR3 DNA follows: TGTGCCAGCAGCCCGGTAGGAGGGAGCTATGGCTACACCTTC. Amino acids: CASSPVGGSYGYTF.

The rearrangement uses TRBV2 and TRBJ2-1, with 9 bases aligning to TRBD1. The germline V gene encodes CDR1 SNHLY and CDR2 FYNNEI. The CDR3 is 19 residues long. Trimming at V came to 4 bases and at J to 1 base, leaving 14 bases not matched to a gene. The CDR3 DNA reads TGTGCCAGCAGTGTCGGAACAGGGGGCGCTCGGGCTTCCTACAATGAGCAGTTCTTC. The encoded protein is CASSVGTGGARASYNEQFF.

The chain links TRBV4-1 to TRBJ2-7; TRBD1 agrees at 11 bases. Germline CDR1 MGHRA, CDR2 YSYEKL. Trimming cost V 5 bases and J 4 bases; bases outside gene matches: 7. The CDR3 is made up of 15 amino acids. For the CDR3, the DNA is TGCGCCAGCAGCGTCGGGACAGGGGGAGGATACGAGCAGTACTTC. This codes for CASSVGTGGGYEQYF.

This chain connects TRBV6-1 to TRBJ2-6; D remains ambiguous. Deletions cut 3 bases from V and 0 bases from J, with 6 bases between. The CDR3 is made up of 15 amino acids. Germline V gives CDR1 MNHNS, CDR2 SASEGT. The CDR3 loop reads CASSDYLSGANVLTF. CDR3 sequence (DNA): TGTGCCAGCAGTGATTATCTCTCTGGGGCCAACGTCCTGACTTTC.

This chain joins TRBV2 and TRBJ1-1; no reliable D call. V lost 5 bases and J 6 bases, leaving 1 base between the germline ends. Germline V gene lookup returns CDR1 SNHLY and CDR2 FYNNEI. This CDR3 region has 9 residues. Here the CDR3 reads CASSSEAFF. Written as DNA, the CDR3 is TGTGCCAGCAGTTCTGAAGCTTTCTTT.

V is TRBV4-1 and J is TRBJ2-4; D remains unclear. The V and J ends lost 4 bases and 1 base respectively, with 17 bases between them. Germline V gives CDR1 MGHRA, CDR2 YSYEKL. The CDR3 covers 17 residues. The DNA of the CDR3 is TGCGCCAGCAGCCCGTACTCTCAGGTTACGGCCAAAAACATTCAGTACTTC. It specifies CASSPYSQVTAKNIQYF.

V and J are TRBV7-8 and TRBJ2-5; 9 bases match TRBD2. The CDR3 spans 14 residues. Germline V CDR1 and CDR2: SGHVS, FQNEAQ. The J segment lost 5 bases and the V segment lost 6 bases, leaving 7 bases of the junction unmatched. CDR3 sequence: CASSPGTSTETQYF. The DNA for the CDR3 is TGTGCCAGCAGTCCCGGGACTAGCACGGAGACCCAGTACTTC. The full variable domain, with the rest looked up from reference TRBV7-8 and TRBJ2-5, is GAGVSQSPRYKVAKRGQDVALRCDPISGHVSLFWYQQALGQGPEFLTYFQNEAQLDKSGLPSDRFFAERPEGSVSTLKIQRTQQEDSAVYLCASSPGTSTETQYFGPGTRLLVL.

The J gene is TRBJ1-1, the V gene TRBV6-5; the D gene is possibly TRBD1 (6 bases). The V end was cut by 1 base, the J end by 1 base, with 13 bases between. This CDR3 has 16 residues. The germline V gene encodes CDR1 MNHEY and CDR2 SVGAGI. CDR3 in amino acids: CASSYYNREWNTEAFF. In nucleotides, the CDR3 is TGTGCCAGCAGTTACTACAACAGGGAGTGGAACACTGAAGCTTTCTTT.

V and J are TRBV5-6 and TRBJ2-1; D call uncertain. The V gene's germline CDR1 is SGHDT and CDR2 YYEEEE. V was trimmed by 1 base and J by 8 bases, leaving 4 bases between them. The CDR3 totals 11 residues. The CDR3: CASSLFDEQFF. In nucleotides, the CDR3 is TGTGCCAGCAGCTTGTTTGATGAGCAGTTCTTC.

Regarding this clone: One end of the junction fails to match germline, which may point to a read error. The same CDR3 also results from other DNA sequences found in this sample. This sequence joins TRBV4-1 and TRBJ1-5; tentatively, D is TRBD1 (6 bases). Per the germline V gene, CDR1 is MGHRA and CDR2 is YSYEKL. This CDR3 region has 14 residues. CDR3 DNA sequence: TGCGCCAGCAGCCAAGAGGGTGCCGGACAGCCCCAACATTTT. This translates into CASSQEGAGQPQHF.